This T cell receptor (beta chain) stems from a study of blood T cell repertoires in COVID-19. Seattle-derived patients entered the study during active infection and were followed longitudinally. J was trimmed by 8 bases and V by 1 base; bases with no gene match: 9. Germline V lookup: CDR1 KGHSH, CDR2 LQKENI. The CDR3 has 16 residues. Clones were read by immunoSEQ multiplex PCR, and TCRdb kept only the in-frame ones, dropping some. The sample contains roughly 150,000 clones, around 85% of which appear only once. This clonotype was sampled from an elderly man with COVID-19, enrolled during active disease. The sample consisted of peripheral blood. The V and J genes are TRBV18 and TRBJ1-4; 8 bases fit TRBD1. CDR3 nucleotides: TGTGCCAGCTCACCACAGATGGTGACAGGGGCGGAAAAACTGTTTTTT. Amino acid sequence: CASSPQMVTGAEKLFF.